The rows below give T cell receptor beta chains drawn from one sample of a study of T-cell reconstitution after alpha-beta-depleted transplantation in children. TCRdb itself ran the PCR reads through MiXCR, one entry per CDR3 protein. The sample records about 460,000 distinct CDR3 sequences, approximately 10% being singletons. The sample was PBMCs, taken before TCRalphabeta/CD19-depleted stem cell transplant. The origin of the receptors is a child aged 2 to 10 with inherited bone marrow failure, due to receive a stem cell transplant. Each CDR3 is given with its conserved first and last residue. The D gene is left open where the match is weak. The size field is filled for only some rows; it gives once, few, many or a size class.

TRBD2	many	TRBJ2-2	TRBV20-1	CSARGTSGFDTGELFF	TGCAGTGCTAGAGGGACTAGCGGGTTTGACACCGGGGAGCTGTTTTTT
-	-	TRBJ2-1	TRBV27	CASSLLVAADNEQFF	TGTGCCAGCAGTTTATTGGTAGCGGCCGACAATGAGCAGTTCTTC
-	many	TRBJ2-7	TRBV2	CASIWVPVGEQYF	TGTGCCAGCATCTGGGTCCCGGTCGGAGAGCAGTACTTC
-	-	TRBJ2-7	TRBV18	CASSPPAGDHEQYF	TGTGCCAGCTCACCACCCGCAGGGGACCACGAGCAGTACTTC
TRBD2	many	TRBJ2-1	TRBV10-3	CAPERELSNEQFF	TGTGCCCCCGAGCGGGAGCTCTCCAATGAGCAGTTCTTC
TRBD1	-	TRBJ2-3	TRBV6-2/TRBV6-3	CASSHDRGGDTQYF	TGTGCCAGCAGCCACGACAGGGGCGGAGATACGCAGTATTTT
-	many	TRBJ2-1	TRBV12-3/TRBV12-4	CASNRAESSYNEQFF	TGTGCCAGCAACCGAGCGGAGAGCTCCTACAATGAGCAGTTCTTC
-	many	TRBJ2-1	TRBV11-2	CASSSIARGRNEQFF	TGTGCCAGCAGCTCAATAGCGAGAGGAAGGAATGAGCAGTTCTTC
-	many	TRBJ2-1	TRBV11-2	CASSGFWETYNEQFF	TGTGCCAGCAGCGGCTTCTGGGAAACCTACAATGAGCAGTTCTTC
-	-	TRBJ1-5	TRBV7-9	CASSLALNQPQHF	TGTGCCAGCAGCTTAGCGTTGAATCAGCCCCAGCATTTT